The 19 T cell receptor beta chains reported below all come from one sample, sequenced in a study of T cells in Graves' hyperthyroidism and ophthalmopathy (dated by TCRdb to between 2018 and 2021). Libraries were made using multiplex PCR. Instrument on record: Illumina HiSeq 2000. Amplification of TCR beta CDR3 regions was carried out from RNA transcripts. The first round of RT-PCR for the TCR CDR3 was performed with the HTBI primer set and the Qiagen OneStep RT-PCR kit. In-frame beta chains were kept once TCRdb had trimmed the public reads at Q25 with fastp and called clones with MiXCR. Each entry is one CDR3 protein sequence, shown with its most common DNA and genes. For this sample the table gives a few hundred thousand distinct CDR3 sequences, of which about a sixth were detected only once. About 7% of the sample lies in the top ten. Sequenced: blood. The receptors were gathered from a woman aged 25 to 45 with Graves' hyperthyroidism.

This clonotype was seen a few times. This chain joins TRBV7-2 and TRBJ2-7, with a weak D call TRBD2 (6 bases). Germline CDR1 SGHTA, CDR2 FQGNSA. The CDR3 contains 13 residues. The V gene lost 4 bases and the J gene lost 7 bases, with 14 bases spanning the gap. The CDR3 here is CASSSIRRGEQYF. In DNA, the CDR3 is TGTGCCAGCAGCTCCATTAGGCGGGGAGAGCAGTACTTC.

With respect to this clonotype: The junction departs from germline at one end; a sequencing error may be responsible. The chain employs TRBV7-2 and TRBJ2-1; unclear D gene. CDR1 is SGHTA, CDR2 FQGNSA, per germline. The CDR3 is 11 amino acids. Here the CDR3 DNA reads TGCGCCAGCAGCCAAGGAACGGACCGGTTCTTC. It translates to CASSQGTDRFF.

The count of this clonotype is one. A much larger clone lies a single base off, so this may be a read error. V usage is TRBV11-2 and J usage is TRBJ2-7; a possible D gene is TRBD1 (6 bases). The V gene's germline CDR1 is SGHAT and CDR2 FQNNGV. The CDR3 sequence is 14 residues long. This CDR3 is CASSSYTGSCEQYF. As DNA, the CDR3 is TGTGCCAGCAGCTCCTACACAGGGTCCTGCGAGCAGTACTTC.

This clonotype has a handful of counts. This sequence may be a read error, since a much larger clone differs from it by one base. The chain links TRBV11-2 to TRBJ2-5; a possible D gene is TRBD1 (6 bases). CDR1 is SGHAT and CDR2 is FQNNGV in the germline V gene. The CDR3 totals 13 residues. DNA of the CDR3: TGTGCCAGCAGCTCAGGGGTCCGAGAGACCCGGTACTTC. Translated: CASSSGVRETRYF.

The chain is built from TRBV6-8 and TRBJ2-2; D ambiguous. The germline CDR1 and CDR2 sequences are MNHGY and SAAAGT. V shed 2 bases and J shed 4 bases, with 8 bases lying between them. This CDR3 is 14 amino acids long. The DNA of the CDR3 is TGTGCCAGCAGTTACCTTTCAACCACCGGGGAGCTGTTTTTT. Its translation: CASSYLSTTGELFF.

This clonotype has ten or more counts. The chain recombines TRBV2 with TRBJ2-7; TRBD1 matches 7 bases. The CDR3 has 15 residues. Germline loops: CDR1 SNHLY, CDR2 FYNNEI. J gave up 0 bases and V 7 bases, and 9 bases lay outside the gene matches. CDR3 residues: CASKQFDRDSYEQYF. The CDR3 nucleotides read TGTGCCAGCAAACAGTTTGACAGGGACTCCTACGAGCAGTACTTC.

This clonotype was seen repeatedly, ten times or more. One end of the junction does not line up with germline, which may come from a read error. The rearrangement joins TRBV7-2 to TRBJ2-3; perhaps TRBD2 as D (6 bases). Germline assignment: CDR1 SGHTA and CDR2 FQGNSA. This CDR3 spans 16 amino acids. The CDR3 reads CASRFGAGFSTDTQYF. CDR3 DNA sequence: TGTGCCAGCCGCTTCGGGGCGGGGTTCTCCACAGATACGCAGTATTTT.

This chain connects TRBV19 to TRBJ2-7; 7 nucleotides align to TRBD2. The V and J ends lost 3 bases and 9 bases, in that order; junction bases with no gene match: 8. From germline, CDR1 is LNHDA and CDR2 SQIVND (reference sequence). The CDR3 contains 13 residues. The CDR3 loop is CASSIRAGDGQYF. In nucleotides, the CDR3 is TGTGCCAGTAGTATCAGGGCGGGGGACGGGCAGTACTTC.

The rearrangement uses TRBV15 and TRBJ1-1, with no clear D. Looked up from germline, CDR1 is LNHNV and CDR2 is YYDKDF (reference sequence). The CDR3 totals 15 residues. The germline V and J ends were trimmed by 0 bases and 1 base, with 9 bases remaining between them. Here the CDR3 reads CATSRDRQTNTEAFF. The CDR3 DNA reads as TGTGCCACCAGCAGAGATCGACAAACGAACACTGAAGCTTTCTTT.

V is TRBV7-2 and J is TRBJ2-6; D is unresolved. The CDR3 loop spans 14 amino acids. V lost 4 bases, J lost 0 bases, and 4 bases lay in between. Germline loops: CDR1 SGHTA, CDR2 FQGNSA. The CDR3 coding sequence is TGTGCCAGCAGCTACTACTCTGGGGCCAACGTCCTGACTTTC. This codes for CASSYYSGANVLTF.

This clonotype was seen many times. The rearrangement joins TRBV18 to TRBJ1-1; unclear D gene. Trimming removed 3 bases from V and 5 bases from J, with 4 bases in between. Germline values: CDR1 KGHSH, CDR2 LQKENI. CDR3 length equals 11 residues. The CDR3 nucleotides read TGTGCCAGCTCACCGATAACTGAAGCTTTCTTT. This encodes CASSPITEAFF.

The sample holds many counts of this clonotype. The chain carries TRBV11-2 and TRBJ2-2; 9 bases agree with TRBD1. Germline loops: CDR1 SGHAT, CDR2 FQNNGV. The CDR3 totals 16 residues. Trimming removed 3 bases from V and 5 bases from J; junction bases left unmatched: 7. The CDR3 region is CASSFGTGFFTGELFF. DNA for the CDR3: TGTGCCAGCAGCTTTGGGACAGGGTTTTTTACCGGGGAGCTGTTTTTT.

This clonotype came up many times. The rearrangement joins TRBV6-1 to TRBJ2-1, with TRBD2 matching over 14 bases. The CDR3 totals 15 residues. Losses at the gene ends were 7 bases for V and 7 bases for J; bases not matched to a gene: 6. CDR1 is MNHNS, CDR2 SASEGT, per germline. The CDR3 coding sequence is TGTGCCAGCACCGGGACTAGCGGGAGTCGGAATGAGCAGTTCTTC. Protein product: CASTGTSGSRNEQFF.

The V call is TRBV4-1, the J call TRBJ2-1, with 7 bases that match TRBD2. The CDR3 runs 15 residues. Germline values: CDR1 MGHRA, CDR2 YSYEKL. Trimming cost V 4 bases and J 7 bases; bases outside gene matches: 10. The CDR3: CASSLERGAGNEQFF. In DNA form, the CDR3 reads TGCGCCAGCAGCCTGGAGAGGGGAGCGGGGAATGAGCAGTTCTTC.

This clonotype was observed at least ten times. This chain uses TRBV6-2 or TRBV6-3 with TRBJ1-2, with D maybe TRBD1 (6 bases). This CDR3 contains 14 residues. Germline CDR1 is MNHEY and CDR2 is SVGEGT. Trimming took 0 bases from V and 6 from J, leaving 11 bases between them. The CDR3 bases are TGTGCCAGCAGTTACTCGAGCAGGGGACATGGCTACACCTTC. It encodes CASSYSSRGHGYTF.

V is TRBV13 and J is TRBJ1-4; D remains ambiguous. The CDR3 has 13 residues. V was pared by 0 bases and J by 9 bases, with 8 bases between. Germline CDR1 and CDR2: PRHDT and FYEKMQ (reference sequence). The CDR3, as DNA: TGTGCCAGCAGCTTAGGCGTTTGGCAAAAACTGTTTTTT. It specifies CASSLGVWQKLFF.

This clonotype showed up just a few times. The chain carries TRBV7-9 and TRBJ2-7, with D unresolved. Trimming left V 5 bases short and J 3 bases short, with 14 bases between. There are 14 residues in the CDR3. Per the germline V gene, CDR1 is SEHNR and CDR2 is FQNEAQ (reference sequence). Here the CDR3 reads CASSTDVRNYEQYF. CDR3 bases: TGTGCCAGCAGCACGGACGTAAGGAACTACGAGCAGTACTTC.

At least ten counts were recorded for this clonotype. The junction departs from germline at one end; a sequencing error may be responsible. V and J are TRBV5-6 and TRBJ2-7; D unclear. Germline CDR1 SGHDT, CDR2 YYEEEE. The CDR3 runs 13 residues. CDR3 bases: TGCGCCAGCAGCTTGGTCGGTGGCCACGAGCAGTACTTC. It yields the protein CASSLVGGHEQYF.

J is TRBJ2-7 and V is TRBV20-1, with a possible D match to TRBD2 (6 bases). This CDR3 comprises 14 residues. Per the germline V gene, CDR1 is DFQATT and CDR2 is SNEGSKA (reference sequence). V dropped 1 base and J dropped 3 bases, with 13 bases sitting between them. CDR3 amino acids: CSARVQAGNYEQYF. CDR3 DNA sequence: TGCAGTGCTAGAGTGCAAGCGGGTAACTACGAGCAGTACTTC.